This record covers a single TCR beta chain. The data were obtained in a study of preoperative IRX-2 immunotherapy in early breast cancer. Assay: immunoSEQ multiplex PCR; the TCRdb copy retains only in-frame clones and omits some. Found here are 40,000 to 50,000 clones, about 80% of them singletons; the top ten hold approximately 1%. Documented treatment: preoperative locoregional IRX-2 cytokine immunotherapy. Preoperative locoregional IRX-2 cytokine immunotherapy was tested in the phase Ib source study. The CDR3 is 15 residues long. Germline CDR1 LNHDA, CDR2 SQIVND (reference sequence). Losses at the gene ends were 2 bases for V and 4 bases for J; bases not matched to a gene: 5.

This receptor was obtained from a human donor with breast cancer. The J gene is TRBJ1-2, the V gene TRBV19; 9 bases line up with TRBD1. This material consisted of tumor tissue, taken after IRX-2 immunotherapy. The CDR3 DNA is TGTGCCAGTAGTATACGTACAGGGGGCCTCTATGGCTACACCTTC. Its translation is CASSIRTGGLYGYTF.